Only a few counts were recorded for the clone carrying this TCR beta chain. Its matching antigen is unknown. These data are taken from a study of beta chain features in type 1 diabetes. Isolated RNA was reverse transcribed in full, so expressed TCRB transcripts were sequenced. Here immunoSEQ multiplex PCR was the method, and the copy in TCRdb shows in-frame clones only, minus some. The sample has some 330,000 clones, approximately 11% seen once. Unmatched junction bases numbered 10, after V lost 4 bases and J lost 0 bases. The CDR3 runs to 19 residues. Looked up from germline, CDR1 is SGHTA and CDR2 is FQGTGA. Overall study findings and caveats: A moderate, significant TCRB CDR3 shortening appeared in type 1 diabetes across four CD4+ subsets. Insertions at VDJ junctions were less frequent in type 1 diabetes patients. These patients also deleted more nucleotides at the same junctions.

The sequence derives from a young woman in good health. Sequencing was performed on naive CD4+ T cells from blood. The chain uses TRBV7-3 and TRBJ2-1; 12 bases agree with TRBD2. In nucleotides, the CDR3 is TGTGCCAGCAGCTCCCACCCGGGGACTAGCGGGCTCTCCTACAATGAGCAGTTCTTC. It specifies CASSSHPGTSGLSYNEQFF.